The subject of this entry is one T cell receptor (beta chain). Its antigen is unknown. Profiling relied on immunoSEQ multiplex PCR, and the TCRdb table lists in-frame clones only, not all of them. This table has 490,000 or so clones, less than 80% appearing once. The record originates from a study of shared clonotypes between healthy human individuals. General study points: Clonotype sharing among the donors was expected to vary with sequencing depth.

The TCR sequence derives from a woman aged 40 to 50 in good health. Some clones in this sample may be carry-over from other donors' samples. Sequenced sample: PBMCs.

This chain's CDR3 is CASSLDSPSGGEQYF. The CDR3 nucleotides read TGTGCCAGCAGCTTGGATAGCCCCTCGGGAGGCGAGCAGTACTTC. The rearrangement joins TRBV5-4 to TRBJ2-7; 7 nucleotides match TRBD2. CDR3 length: 15 amino acids. Germline CDR1 and CDR2: SGHNT and YYREEE (reference sequence). After removal of 0 bases from V and 6 bases from J, the junction contained 9 bases not matched to a gene.